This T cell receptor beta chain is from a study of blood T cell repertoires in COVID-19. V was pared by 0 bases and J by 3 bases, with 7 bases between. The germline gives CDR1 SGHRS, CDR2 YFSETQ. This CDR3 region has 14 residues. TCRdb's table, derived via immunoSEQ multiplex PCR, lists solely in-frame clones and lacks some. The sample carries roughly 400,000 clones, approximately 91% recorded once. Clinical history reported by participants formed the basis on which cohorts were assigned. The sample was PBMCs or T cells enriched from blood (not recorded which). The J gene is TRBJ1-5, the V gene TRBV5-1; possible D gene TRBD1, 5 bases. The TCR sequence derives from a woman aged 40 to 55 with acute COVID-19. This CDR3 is CASSLGGLNQPQHF. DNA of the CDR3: TGCGCCAGCAGCTTGGGGGGCCTCAATCAGCCCCAGCATTTT.